This T cell receptor (beta chain) comes out of a study of T cell responses to AZD1222 COVID-19 vaccine. For the study at large: Second-dose intervals near 4 or 12 weeks were combined.

A word on this clone: Its specificity is not known.

Study findings and constraints: Reportedly, nearly half the spike-specific TCRs target unmutated variant regions.

The method was immunoSEQ multiplex PCR; TCRdb's version includes in-frame clones alone and lacks a portion of them. The sample contains 90,000 to 140,000 clones, around 90% of which appear only once. Germline V gives CDR1 MDHEN, CDR2 SYDVKM. This CDR3 is built from 14 residues. V lost 6 bases and J lost 10; bases outside the gene matches: 12. The sequence was collected from an adult in good health. This chain uses TRBV28 with TRBJ2-7; TRBD2 matches 10 bases. The specimen was peripheral blood, collected on day 0 of AZD1222 vaccination. CDR3 in amino acids: CASSSTASGSGQYF. DNA for the CDR3: TGTGCCAGCAGCTCAACCGCTAGCGGGAGTGGCCAGTACTTC.